Only one count was recorded for the clone carrying this TCR beta chain. This CDR3 region has 13 residues. Germline V lookup: CDR1 MNHEY, CDR2 SMNVEV (reference sequence). V lost 2 bases and J lost 2, with 7 bases in between. This sample stems from a study of control samples from healthy donors and cancer patients. The data were produced by immunoSEQ multiplex PCR, yet TCRdb's version contains in-frame clones alone and is incomplete. The sample holds roughly 150,000 clones, around 88% seen once. This receptor was identified in a man younger than 35 in good health. The sample consisted of blood. This chain connects TRBV27 to TRBJ2-7, with unresolved D. This CDR3 is CASSLKLTYEQYF. DNA for the CDR3: TGTGCCAGCAGTTTAAAACTTACCTACGAGCAGTACTTC.